This T cell receptor beta chain was found in a study of Ad26.COV2.S vaccination and SARS-CoV-2 variants. Turning to the study itself: Recipients of Ad26.COV2.S got it intramuscularly, once or twice 56 days apart. General study points: The TCR breadth and depth analyses may have understated or missed part of the total T cell responses. Following vaccination, spike-specific CD8+ and CD4+ T cell responses reportedly exhibited substantial breadth.

This clone was seen a single time. Antigen specificity is unknown. Trimming stripped 6 bases from V and 2 bases from J, with 14 bases between. This CDR3 has 15 amino acids. Germline V CDR1 and CDR2: MNHEY, SVGAGI. Treatment in this sample: 15 to 20 received Ad26.COV2.S at low or high dose, single or two shots; about 5 received placebo; per-sample allocation not given. Sampling happened 63 days after the first vaccine or placebo injection. Ad26 vector vaccine expressed Wuhan-strain SARS-CoV-2 spike. Generated by immunoSEQ multiplex PCR, the TCRdb table keeps only in-frame clones and is missing some. The sample has over 450,000 clones, 80% to 90% seen once.

V is TRBV6-5 and J is TRBJ2-1, with TRBD2 as a possible D gene (6 bases). This receptor was identified in a person aged 18-60 years who received the Ad26.COV2.S COVID-19 vaccine or a placebo. The starting material was peripheral blood, obtained in a trial of Ad26.COV2.S vaccine versus placebo. CDR3 in DNA: TGTGCCAGCAGACCCGGGGACTTAGCCTACAATGAGCAGTTCTTC. Translating gives CASRPGDLAYNEQFF.